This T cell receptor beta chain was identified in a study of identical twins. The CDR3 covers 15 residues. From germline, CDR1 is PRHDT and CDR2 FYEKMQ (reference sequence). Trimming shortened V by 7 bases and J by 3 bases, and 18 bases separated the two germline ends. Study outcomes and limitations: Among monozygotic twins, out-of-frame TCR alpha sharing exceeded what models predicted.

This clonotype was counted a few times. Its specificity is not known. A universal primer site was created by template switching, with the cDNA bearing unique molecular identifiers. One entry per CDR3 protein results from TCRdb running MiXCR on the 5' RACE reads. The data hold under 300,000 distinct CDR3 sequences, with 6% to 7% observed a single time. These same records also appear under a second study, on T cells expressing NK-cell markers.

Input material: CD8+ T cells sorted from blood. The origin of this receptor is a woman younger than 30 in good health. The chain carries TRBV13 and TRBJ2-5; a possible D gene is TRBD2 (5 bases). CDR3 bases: TGTGCCAGCACCGATGGGCGGGTACTCGAAGAGACCCAGTACTTC. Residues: CASTDGRVLEETQYF.